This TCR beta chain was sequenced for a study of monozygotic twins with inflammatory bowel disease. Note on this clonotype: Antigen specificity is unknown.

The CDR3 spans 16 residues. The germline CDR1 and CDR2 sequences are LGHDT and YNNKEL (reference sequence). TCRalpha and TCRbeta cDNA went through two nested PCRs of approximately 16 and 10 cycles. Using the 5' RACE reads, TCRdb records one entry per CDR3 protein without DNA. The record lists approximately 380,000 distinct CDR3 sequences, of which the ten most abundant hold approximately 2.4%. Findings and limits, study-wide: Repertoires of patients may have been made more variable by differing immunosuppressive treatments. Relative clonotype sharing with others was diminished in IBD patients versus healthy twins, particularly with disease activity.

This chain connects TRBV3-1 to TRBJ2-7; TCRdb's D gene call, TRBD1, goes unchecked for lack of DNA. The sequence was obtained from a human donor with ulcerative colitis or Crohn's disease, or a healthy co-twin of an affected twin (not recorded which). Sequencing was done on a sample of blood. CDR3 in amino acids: CASSQDPRTGRREQYF.